This T cell receptor (beta chain) was captured in a study of blood T cell repertoires in COVID-19. Background on the study: T cells, B-cell-depleted T cells, or PBMCs provided the cDNA or gDNA that served as material.

As processed by the authors: From reference gene primer amplification, estimates of nucleated cell counts were derived. Data came from immunoSEQ multiplex PCR; TCRdb stores just in-frame clones and leaves some out. V, J and clone size were drawn from that table, and D and trimming were deduced from the DNA. This sample yields 95,000 to 130,000 clones, of which about 80% are seen a single time; 7.5% belongs to the top ten. Germline loops: CDR1 SGHNT, CDR2 YENEEA. The V and J ends lost 6 bases and 5 bases, in that order; junction bases with no gene match: 10. CDR3 length: 15 residues. This TCR came from an older man with active or convalescent COVID-19. The specimen was peripheral blood. The chain is built from TRBV11-3 and TRBJ1-1; TRBD1 matches 9 bases. The CDR3 DNA follows: TGTGCCAGCAGGCCCCCAGGACAGGGGTTAACTGAAGCTTTCTTT. It translates to CASRPPGQGLTEAFF.